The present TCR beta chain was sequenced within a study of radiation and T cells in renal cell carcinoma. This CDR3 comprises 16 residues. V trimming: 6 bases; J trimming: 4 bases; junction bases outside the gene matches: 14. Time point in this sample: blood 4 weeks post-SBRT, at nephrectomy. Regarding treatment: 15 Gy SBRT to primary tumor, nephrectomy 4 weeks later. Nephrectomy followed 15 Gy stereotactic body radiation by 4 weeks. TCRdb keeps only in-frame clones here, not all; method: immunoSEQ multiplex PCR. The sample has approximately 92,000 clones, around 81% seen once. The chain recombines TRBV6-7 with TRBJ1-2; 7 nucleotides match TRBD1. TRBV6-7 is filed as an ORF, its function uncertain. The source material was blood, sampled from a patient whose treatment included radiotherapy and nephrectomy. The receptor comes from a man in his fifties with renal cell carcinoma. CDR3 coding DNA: TGTGCCAGCAGATCATTTAGGGGGCAGGTACTCTATGGCTACACCTTC. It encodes CASRSFRGQVLYGYTF.